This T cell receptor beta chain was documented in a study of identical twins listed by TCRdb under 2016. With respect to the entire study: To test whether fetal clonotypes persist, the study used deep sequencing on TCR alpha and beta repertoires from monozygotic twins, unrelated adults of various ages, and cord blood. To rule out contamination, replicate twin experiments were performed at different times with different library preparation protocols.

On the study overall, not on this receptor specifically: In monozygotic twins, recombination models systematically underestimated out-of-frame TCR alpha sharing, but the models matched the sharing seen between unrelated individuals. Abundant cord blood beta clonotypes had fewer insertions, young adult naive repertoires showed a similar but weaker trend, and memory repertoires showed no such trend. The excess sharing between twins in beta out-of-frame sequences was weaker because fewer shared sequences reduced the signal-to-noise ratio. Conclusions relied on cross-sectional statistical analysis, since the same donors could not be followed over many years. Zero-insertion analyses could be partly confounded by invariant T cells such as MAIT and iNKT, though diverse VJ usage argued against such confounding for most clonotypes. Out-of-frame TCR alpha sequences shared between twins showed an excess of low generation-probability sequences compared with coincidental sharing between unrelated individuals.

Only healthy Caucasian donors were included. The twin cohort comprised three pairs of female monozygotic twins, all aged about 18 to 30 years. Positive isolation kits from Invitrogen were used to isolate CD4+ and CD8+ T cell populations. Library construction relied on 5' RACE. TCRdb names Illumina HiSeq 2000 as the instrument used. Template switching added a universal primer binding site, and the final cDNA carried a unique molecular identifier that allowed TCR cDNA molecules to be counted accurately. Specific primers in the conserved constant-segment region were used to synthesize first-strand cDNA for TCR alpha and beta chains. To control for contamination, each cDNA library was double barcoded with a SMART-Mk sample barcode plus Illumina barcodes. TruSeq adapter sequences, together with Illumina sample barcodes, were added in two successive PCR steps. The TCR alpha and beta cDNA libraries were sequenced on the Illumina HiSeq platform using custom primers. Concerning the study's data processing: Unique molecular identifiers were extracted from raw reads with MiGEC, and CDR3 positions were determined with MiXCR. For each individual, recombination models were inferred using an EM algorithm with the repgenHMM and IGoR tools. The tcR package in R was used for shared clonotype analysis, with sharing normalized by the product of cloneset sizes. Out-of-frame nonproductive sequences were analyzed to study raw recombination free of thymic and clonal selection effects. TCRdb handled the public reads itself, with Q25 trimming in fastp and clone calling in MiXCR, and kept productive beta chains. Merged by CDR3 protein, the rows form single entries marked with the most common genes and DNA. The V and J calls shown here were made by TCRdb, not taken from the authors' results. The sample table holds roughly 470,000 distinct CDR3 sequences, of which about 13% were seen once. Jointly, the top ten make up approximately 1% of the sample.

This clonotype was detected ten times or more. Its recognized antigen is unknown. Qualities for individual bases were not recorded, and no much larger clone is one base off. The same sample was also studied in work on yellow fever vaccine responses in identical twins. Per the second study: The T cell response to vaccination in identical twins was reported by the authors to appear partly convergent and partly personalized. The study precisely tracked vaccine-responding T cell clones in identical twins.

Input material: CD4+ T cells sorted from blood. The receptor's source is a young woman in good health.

The sequenced DNA is TGTGCCAGCAGCCTAGTCGCACTAGCGGGAAAGCTCTACAATGAGCAGTTCTTC. Its translation is CASSLVALAGKLYNEQFF. Rearrangement joined TRBV7-2 to TRBJ2-1, and 10 bases in between align with TRBD2. V is trimmed back by 5 bases and J by 3 bases, and the junction contains 13 bases that no gene match accounts for. There are 18 amino acids in the CDR3, from cysteine to phenylalanine inclusive. Only the CDR3 DNA is retained, 54 bases long and in frame from the first base. CDR1 and CDR2 are read off the germline V gene as SGHTA and FQGNSA.